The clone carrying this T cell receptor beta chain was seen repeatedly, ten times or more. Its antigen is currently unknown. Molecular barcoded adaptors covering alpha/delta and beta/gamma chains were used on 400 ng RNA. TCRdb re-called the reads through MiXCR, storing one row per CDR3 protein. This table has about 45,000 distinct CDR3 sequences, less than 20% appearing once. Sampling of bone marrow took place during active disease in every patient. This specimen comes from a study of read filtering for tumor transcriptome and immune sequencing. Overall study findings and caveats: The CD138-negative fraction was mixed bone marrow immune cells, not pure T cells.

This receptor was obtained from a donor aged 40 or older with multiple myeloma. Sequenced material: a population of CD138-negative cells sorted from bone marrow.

The DNA for the CDR3 is TGTGCCACCAGTTCGGGGTCCGACACCGGGGAGCTGTTTTTT. It translates to CATSSGSDTGELFF. The V call is TRBV24-1, the J call TRBJ2-2; possible D gene TRBD2, 5 bases. The V and J ends lost 6 bases and 3 bases respectively, with 10 bases between them. The CDR3 runs to 14 residues. From germline, CDR1 is KGHDR and CDR2 SFDVKD.